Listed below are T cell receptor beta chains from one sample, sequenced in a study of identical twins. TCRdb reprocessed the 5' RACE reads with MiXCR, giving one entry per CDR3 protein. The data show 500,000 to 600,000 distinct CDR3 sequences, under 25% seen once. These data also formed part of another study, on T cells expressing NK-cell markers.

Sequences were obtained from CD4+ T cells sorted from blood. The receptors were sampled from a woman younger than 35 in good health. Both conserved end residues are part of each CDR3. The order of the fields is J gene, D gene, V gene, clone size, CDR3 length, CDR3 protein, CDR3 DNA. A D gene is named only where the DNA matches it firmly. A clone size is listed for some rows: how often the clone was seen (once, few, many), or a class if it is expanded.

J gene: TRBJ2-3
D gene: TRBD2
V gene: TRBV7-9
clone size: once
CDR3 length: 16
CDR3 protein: CASSLSSGRAIDTQYF
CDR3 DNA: TGTGCCAGCAGCTTAAGCAGCGGGAGGGCCATAGATACGCAGTATTTT

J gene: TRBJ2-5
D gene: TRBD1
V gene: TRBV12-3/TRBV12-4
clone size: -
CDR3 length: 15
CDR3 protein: CASSLWDRAQETQYF
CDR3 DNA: TGTGCCAGCAGTTTATGGGACAGGGCTCAGGAGACCCAGTACTTC

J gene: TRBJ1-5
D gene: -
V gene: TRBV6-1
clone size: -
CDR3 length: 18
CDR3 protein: CASSEVRGRPYSNQPQHF
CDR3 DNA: TGTGCCAGCAGTGAGGTGAGGGGCAGGCCATATAGCAATCAGCCCCAGCATTTT

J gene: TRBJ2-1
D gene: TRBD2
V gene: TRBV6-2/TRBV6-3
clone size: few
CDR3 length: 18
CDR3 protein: CASSQILPTSGSGGEQFF
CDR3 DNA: TGTGCCAGCAGTCAGATACTGCCGACTAGCGGGAGTGGGGGTGAGCAGTTCTTC

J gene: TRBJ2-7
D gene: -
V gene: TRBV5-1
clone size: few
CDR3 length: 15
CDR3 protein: CASGLGGTGNYEQYF
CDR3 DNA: TGCGCCAGCGGTCTGGGGGGGACAGGAAACTACGAGCAGTACTTC

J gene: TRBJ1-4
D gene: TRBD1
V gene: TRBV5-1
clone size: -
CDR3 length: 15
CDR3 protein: CASSFGTGGAGELFF
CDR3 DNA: TGCGCCAGCAGCTTCGGGACAGGGGGCGCTGGGGAACTGTTTTTT

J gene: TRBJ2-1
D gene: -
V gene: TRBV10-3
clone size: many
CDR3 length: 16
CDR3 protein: CAISESRREMGNEQFF
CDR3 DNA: TGTGCCATCAGTGAGTCGCGCAGGGAGATGGGCAATGAGCAGTTCTTC

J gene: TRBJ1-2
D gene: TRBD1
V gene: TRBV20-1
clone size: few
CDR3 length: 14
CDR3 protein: CSARRTGTDYGYTF
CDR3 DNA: TGCAGTGCTAGGAGGACAGGGACTGACTATGGCTACACCTTC

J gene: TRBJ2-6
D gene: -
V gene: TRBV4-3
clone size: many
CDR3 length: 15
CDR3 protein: CASSQRGSGANVLTF
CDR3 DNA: TGCGCCAGCAGCCAAAGGGGTTCTGGGGCCAACGTCCTGACTTTC

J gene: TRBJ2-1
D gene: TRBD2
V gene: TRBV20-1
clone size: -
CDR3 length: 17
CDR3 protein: CSARERLAQSRYNEQFF
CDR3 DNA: TGCAGTGCTAGAGAGAGACTAGCGCAAAGTAGGTACAATGAGCAGTTCTTC

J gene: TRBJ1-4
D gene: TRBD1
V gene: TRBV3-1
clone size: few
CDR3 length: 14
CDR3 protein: CASSPGQGLKELFF
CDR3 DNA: TGTGCCAGCAGCCCCGGACAGGGTCTGAAGGAACTGTTTTTT

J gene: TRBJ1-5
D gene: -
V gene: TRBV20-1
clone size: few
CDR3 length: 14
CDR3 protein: CSARPGGGNQPQHF
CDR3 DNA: TGCAGTGCAAGGCCGGGGGGTGGCAATCAGCCCCAGCATTTT

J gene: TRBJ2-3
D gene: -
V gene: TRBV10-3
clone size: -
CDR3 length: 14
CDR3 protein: CAIKGSLDADTQYF
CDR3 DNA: TGTGCCATCAAAGGTTCCCTAGATGCGGATACGCAGTATTTT

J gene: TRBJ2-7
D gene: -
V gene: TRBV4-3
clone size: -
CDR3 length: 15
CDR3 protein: CASSQDNSLAYEQYF
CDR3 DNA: TGCGCCAGCAGCCAAGATAATTCCCTAGCCTACGAGCAGTACTTC

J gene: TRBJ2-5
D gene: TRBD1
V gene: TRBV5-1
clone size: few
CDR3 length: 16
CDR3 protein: CASSPYRTGIGETQYF
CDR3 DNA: TGCGCCAGCAGCCCTTACAGGACAGGAATTGGGGAGACCCAGTACTTC

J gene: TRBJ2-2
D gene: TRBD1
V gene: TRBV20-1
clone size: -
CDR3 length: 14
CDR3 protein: CSAPGRGQTGELFF
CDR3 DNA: TGCAGTGCTCCGGGTAGGGGGCAAACCGGGGAGCTGTTTTTT

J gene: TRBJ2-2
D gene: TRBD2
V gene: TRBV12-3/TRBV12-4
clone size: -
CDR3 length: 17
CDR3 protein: CASSLGSLAGWTGELFF
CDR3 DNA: TGTGCCAGCAGTTTAGGTTCATTAGCGGGATGGACCGGGGAGCTGTTTTTT

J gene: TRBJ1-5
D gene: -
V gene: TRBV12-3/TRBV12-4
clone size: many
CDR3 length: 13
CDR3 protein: CASSLLEAQPQHF
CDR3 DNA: TGTGCCAGCAGTCTCCTCGAAGCACAGCCCCAGCATTTT

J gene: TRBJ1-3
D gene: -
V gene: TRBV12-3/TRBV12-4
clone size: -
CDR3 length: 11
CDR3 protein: CASRPRGTIYF
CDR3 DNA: TGTGCCAGCAGACCCCGAGGCACCATATATTTT

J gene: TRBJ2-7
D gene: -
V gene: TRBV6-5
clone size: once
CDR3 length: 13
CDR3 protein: CASSYGISYEQYF
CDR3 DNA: TGTGCCAGCAGTTACGGGATTTCCTACGAGCAGTACTTC

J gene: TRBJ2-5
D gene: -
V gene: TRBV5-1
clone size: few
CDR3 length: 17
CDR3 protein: CASSLAVGADFQETQYF
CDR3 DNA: TGCGCCAGCAGCTTGGCGGTGGGGGCAGACTTCCAAGAGACCCAGTACTTC

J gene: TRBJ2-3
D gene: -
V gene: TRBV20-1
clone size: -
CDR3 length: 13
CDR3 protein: CSASLQSTDTQYF
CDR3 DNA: TGCAGTGCTAGTCTCCAGAGCACAGATACGCAGTATTTT

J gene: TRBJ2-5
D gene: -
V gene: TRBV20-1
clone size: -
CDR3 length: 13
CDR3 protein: CSARRTTQETQYF
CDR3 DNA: TGCAGTGCTAGAAGGACGACCCAAGAGACCCAGTACTTC

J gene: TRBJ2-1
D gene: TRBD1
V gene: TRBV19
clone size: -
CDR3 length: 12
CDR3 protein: CASRDQGDEQFF
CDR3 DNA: TGTGCCAGTAGGGACCAGGGGGATGAGCAGTTCTTC

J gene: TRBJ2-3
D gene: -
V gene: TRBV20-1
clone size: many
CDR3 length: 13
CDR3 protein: CSAPAGGADTQYF
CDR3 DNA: TGCAGTGCTCCCGCTGGGGGGGCCGATACGCAGTATTTT

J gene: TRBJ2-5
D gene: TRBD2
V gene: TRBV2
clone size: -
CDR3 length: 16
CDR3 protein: CASRLTSGRLKETQYF
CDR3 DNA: TGTGCCAGCAGGCTGACTAGCGGGAGATTAAAAGAGACCCAGTACTTC

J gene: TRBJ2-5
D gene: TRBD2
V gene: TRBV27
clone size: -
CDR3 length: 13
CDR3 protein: CASGGRASETPYF
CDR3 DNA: TGTGCCAGCGGCGGGAGGGCCTCAGAGACCCCGTACTTC

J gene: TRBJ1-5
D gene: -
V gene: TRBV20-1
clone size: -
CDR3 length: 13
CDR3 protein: CSSARYSNQPQHF
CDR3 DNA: TGCAGCTCCGCGAGATATAGCAATCAGCCCCAGCATTTT

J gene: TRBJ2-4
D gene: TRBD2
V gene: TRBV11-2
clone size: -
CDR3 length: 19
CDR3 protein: CASSLDGWGGGVAKNIQYF
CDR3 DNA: TGTGCCAGCAGCTTAGATGGTTGGGGGGGAGGGGTGGCCAAAAACATTCAGTACTTC

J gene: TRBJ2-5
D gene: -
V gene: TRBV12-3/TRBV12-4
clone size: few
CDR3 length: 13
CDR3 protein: CASSAGVRETQYF
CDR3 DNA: TGTGCCAGCAGTGCCGGGGTGCGAGAGACCCAGTACTTC

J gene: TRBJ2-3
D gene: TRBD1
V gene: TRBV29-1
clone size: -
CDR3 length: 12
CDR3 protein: CSANQGADTQYF
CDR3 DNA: TGCAGCGCGAATCAGGGGGCCGATACGCAGTATTTT

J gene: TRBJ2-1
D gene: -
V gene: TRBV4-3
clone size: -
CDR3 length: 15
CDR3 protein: CASSQDHDFYNEQFF
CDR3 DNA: TGCGCCAGCAGCCAAGATCATGACTTTTACAATGAGCAGTTCTTC

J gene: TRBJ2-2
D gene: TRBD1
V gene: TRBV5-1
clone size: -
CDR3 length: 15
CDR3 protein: CASSATGGEAGELFF
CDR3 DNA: TGCGCCAGCAGCGCCACAGGGGGCGAAGCCGGGGAGCTGTTTTTT

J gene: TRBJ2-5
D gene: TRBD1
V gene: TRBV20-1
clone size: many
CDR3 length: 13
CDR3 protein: CSAADRGQETQYF
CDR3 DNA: TGCAGTGCTGCGGACAGGGGGCAAGAGACCCAGTACTTC

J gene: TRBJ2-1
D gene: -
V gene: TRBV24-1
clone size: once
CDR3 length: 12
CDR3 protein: CATSDPGNEQFF
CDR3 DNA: TGTGCCACCAGTGACCCCGGAAATGAGCAGTTCTTC

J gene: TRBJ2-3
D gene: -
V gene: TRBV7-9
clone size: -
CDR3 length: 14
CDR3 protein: CASSLDLRPDTQYF
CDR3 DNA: TGTGCCAGCAGCTTAGATCTGAGACCCGATACGCAGTATTTT

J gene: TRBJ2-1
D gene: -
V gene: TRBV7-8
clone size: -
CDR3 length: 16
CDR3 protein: CASSLGDSPRKNEQFF
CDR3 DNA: TGTGCCAGCAGCCTAGGCGACAGTCCACGGAAGAATGAGCAGTTCTTC

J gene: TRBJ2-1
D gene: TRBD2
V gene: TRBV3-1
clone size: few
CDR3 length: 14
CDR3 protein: CASSPTGTTREQFF
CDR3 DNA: TGTGCCAGCAGCCCCACCGGGACTACTCGTGAGCAGTTCTTC

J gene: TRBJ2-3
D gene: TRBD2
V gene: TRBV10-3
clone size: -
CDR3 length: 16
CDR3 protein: CATRTSGRYGTDTQYF
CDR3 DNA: TGTGCCACCAGGACTAGCGGGAGATATGGCACAGATACGCAGTATTTT

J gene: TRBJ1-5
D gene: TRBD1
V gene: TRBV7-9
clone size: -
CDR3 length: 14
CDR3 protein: CASSLGGQGQPQHF
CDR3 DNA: TGTGCCAGCAGCTTAGGGGGACAGGGTCAGCCCCAGCATTTT

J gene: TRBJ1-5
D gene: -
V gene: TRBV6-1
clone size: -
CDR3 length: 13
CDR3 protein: CASSEIRDQPQHF
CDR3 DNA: TGTGCCAGCAGTGAAATAAGGGATCAACCCCAGCATTTT

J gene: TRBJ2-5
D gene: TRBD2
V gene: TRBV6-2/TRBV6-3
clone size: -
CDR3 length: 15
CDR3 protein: CASSSGAGVKETQYF
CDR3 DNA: TGTGCCAGCAGTTCCGGCGCGGGAGTGAAGGAGACCCAGTACTTC

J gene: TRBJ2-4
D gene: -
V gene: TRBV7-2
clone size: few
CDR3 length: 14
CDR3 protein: CASSPSPGEDIQYF
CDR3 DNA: TGTGCCAGCAGCCCTAGCCCAGGGGAGGACATTCAGTACTTC

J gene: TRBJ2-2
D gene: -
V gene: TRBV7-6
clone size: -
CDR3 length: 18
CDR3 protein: CASSYNLFVGTNTGELFF
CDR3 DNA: TGTGCCAGCAGCTATAACTTGTTCGTCGGGACGAACACCGGGGAGCTGTTTTTT

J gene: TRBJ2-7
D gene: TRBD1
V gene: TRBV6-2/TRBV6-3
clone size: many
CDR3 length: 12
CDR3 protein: CASSTGAHEQYF
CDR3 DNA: TGTGCCAGCAGTACAGGGGCCCACGAGCAGTACTTC